The present entry profiles one T cell receptor beta chain with its context. This sample was taken from a study of blood T cell repertoires in COVID-19. Seattle participants joined during active infection and were tracked over time. Data came from immunoSEQ multiplex PCR; TCRdb stores just in-frame clones and leaves some out. The sample has about 300,000 clones, 65% to 85% seen once. CDR3 length: 15 residues. Germline CDR1 is SGHTA and CDR2 is FQGNSA. Trimming cost V 5 bases and J 2 bases, with 15 bases left between them. The V call is TRBV7-2, the J call TRBJ2-5; a possible D gene is TRBD2 (6 bases). The receptor was derived from a human donor with COVID-19, enrolled during active disease. The donor label of this sample is uncertain. Sequencing was performed on peripheral blood. CDR3 sequence reads: CASSPPSGLQETQYF. The DNA of the CDR3 is TGTGCCAGCAGCCCCCCCTCGGGACTTCAAGAGACCCAGTACTTC.